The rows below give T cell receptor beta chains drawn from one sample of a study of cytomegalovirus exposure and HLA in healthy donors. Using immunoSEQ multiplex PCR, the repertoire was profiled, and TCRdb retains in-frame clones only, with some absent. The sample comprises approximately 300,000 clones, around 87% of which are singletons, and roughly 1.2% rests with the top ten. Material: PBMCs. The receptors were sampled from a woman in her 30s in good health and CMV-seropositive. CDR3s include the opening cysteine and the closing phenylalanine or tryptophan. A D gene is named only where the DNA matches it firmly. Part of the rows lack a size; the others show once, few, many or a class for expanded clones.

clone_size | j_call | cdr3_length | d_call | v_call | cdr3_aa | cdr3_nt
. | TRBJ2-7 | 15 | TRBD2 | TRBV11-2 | CASSLLAGASYEQYF | TGTGCCAGCAGCTTACTAGCGGGGGCCTCCTACGAGCAGTACTTC
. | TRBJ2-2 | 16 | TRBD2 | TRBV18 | CASSPPGLANTGELFF | TGTGCCAGCTCACCACCGGGACTAGCAAACACCGGGGAGCTGTTTTTT
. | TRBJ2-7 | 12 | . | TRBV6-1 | CASSEWDYEQYF | TGTGCCAGCAGTGAATGGGACTACGAGCAGTACTTC
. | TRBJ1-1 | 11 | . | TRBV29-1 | CSVDTGGGAFF | TGCAGCGTTGATACCGGCGGAGGCGCTTTCTTT
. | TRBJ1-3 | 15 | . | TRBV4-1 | CASSQARGSGNTIYF | TGCGCCAGCAGCCAAGCTCGTGGATCTGGAAACACCATATATTTT
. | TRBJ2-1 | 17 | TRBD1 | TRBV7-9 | CASSTNPGQGAWNEQFF | TGTGCCAGCAGCACCAATCCGGGACAGGGGGCTTGGAACGAGCAGTTCTTC
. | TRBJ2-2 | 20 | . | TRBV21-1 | CASSHTRSSGGPLNTGELFF | TGTGCCAGCAGCCACACTCGGTCTAGCGGGGGGCCCCTGAACACCGGGGAGCTGTTTTTT
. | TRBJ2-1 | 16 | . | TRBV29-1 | CSAPKGGGSSYNEQFF | TGCAGCGCTCCGAAGGGAGGGGGGAGCTCCTACAATGAGCAGTTCTTC
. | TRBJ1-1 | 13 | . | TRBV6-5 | CASTKTGNTEAFF | TGTGCCAGCACCAAAACGGGGAACACTGAAGCTTTCTTT
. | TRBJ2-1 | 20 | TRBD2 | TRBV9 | CASSVVPRRRLAGVVDEQFF | TGTGCCAGCAGCGTAGTCCCCCGCCGAAGACTAGCGGGAGTTGTGGATGAGCAGTTCTTC
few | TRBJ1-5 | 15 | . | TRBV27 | CASSLGAEPNQPQHF | TGTGCCAGCAGTTTAGGGGCAGAACCCAATCAGCCCCAGCATTTT
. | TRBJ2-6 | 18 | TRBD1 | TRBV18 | CASSARTGGFSGANVLTF | TGTGCCAGCTCAGCCCGGACAGGGGGTTTCTCTGGGGCCAACGTCCTGACTTTC
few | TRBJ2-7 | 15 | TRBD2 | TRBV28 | CASSLRTSGSSEQYF | TGTGCCAGCAGTTTGCGAACTAGCGGGAGTAGCGAGCAGTACTTC
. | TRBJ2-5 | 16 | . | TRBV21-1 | CATSPGLSRGEETQYF | TGTGCCACCAGCCCCGGTTTGAGTCGGGGAGAAGAGACCCAGTACTTC
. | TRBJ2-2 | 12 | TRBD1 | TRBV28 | CASQQGTGELFF | TGTGCCAGCCAACAGGGGACCGGGGAGCTGTTTTTT
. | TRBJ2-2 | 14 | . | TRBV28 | CASRISGPTGELFF | TGTGCCAGCAGAATTAGCGGCCCCACCGGGGAGCTGTTTTTT
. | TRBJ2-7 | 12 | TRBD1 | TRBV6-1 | CASNGQGYEQYF | TGTGCCAGCAACGGACAGGGGTACGAGCAGTACTTC
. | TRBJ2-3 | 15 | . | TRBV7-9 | CASSPTRLVSDTQYF | TGTGCCAGCAGCCCCACCAGACTAGTGTCAGATACGCAGTATTTT
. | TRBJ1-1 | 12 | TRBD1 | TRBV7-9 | CASRGQGERAFF | TGTGCCAGCAGAGGACAGGGCGAAAGAGCTTTCTTT
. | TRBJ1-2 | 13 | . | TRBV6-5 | CASSRTVNYGYTF | TGTGCCAGCAGTCGGACCGTCAACTATGGCTACACCTTC
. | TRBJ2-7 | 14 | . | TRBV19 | CASSIAADSYEQYF | TGTGCCAGTAGTATAGCGGCAGATTCCTACGAGCAGTACTTC
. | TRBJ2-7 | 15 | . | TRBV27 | CASSFSTSPFYEQYF | TGTGCCAGCAGTTTCTCCACTAGTCCCTTCTACGAGCAGTACTTC
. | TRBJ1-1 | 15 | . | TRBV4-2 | CASSKVRGATTEAFF | TGTGCCAGCAGCAAAGTCCGGGGCGCGACCACTGAAGCTTTCTTT
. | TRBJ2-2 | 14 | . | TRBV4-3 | CASSQSFGTGELFF | TGCGCCAGCAGCCAAAGCTTTGGTACCGGGGAGCTGTTTTTT
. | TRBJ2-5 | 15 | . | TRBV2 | CASSEHPGRQETQYF | TGTGCCAGCAGTGAGCATCCAGGCCGCCAAGAGACCCAGTACTTC
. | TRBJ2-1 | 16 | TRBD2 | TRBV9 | CASSVEPGLDPNEQFF | TGTGCCAGCAGCGTGGAACCGGGACTAGATCCCAATGAGCAGTTCTTC
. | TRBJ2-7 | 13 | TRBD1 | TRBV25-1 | CASRWDRFDEQYF | TGTGCCAGTCGTTGGGACAGGTTTGACGAGCAGTACTTC
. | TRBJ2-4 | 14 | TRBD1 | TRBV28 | CASSKTGAKNIQYF | TGTGCCAGCAGTAAGACAGGGGCCAAAAACATTCAGTACTTC
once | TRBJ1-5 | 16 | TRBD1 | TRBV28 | CASSLFRDRAHQPQHF | TGTGCCAGCAGTTTATTTCGGGACAGGGCTCATCAGCCCCAGCATTTT
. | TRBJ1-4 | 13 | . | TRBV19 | CASSMRPNEKLFF | TGTGCCAGTAGTATGAGGCCTAATGAAAAACTGTTTTTT
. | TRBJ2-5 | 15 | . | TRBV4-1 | CASSQGLGDQETQYF | TGCGCCAGCAGCCAAGGTCTCGGGGACCAAGAGACCCAGTACTTC
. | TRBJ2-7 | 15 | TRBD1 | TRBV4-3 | CASSHVDREDYEQYF | TGCGCCAGCAGCCACGTGGACAGGGAAGACTACGAGCAGTACTTC
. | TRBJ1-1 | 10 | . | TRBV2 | CASRKAEAFF | TGTGCCAGCAGGAAGGCTGAAGCTTTCTTT
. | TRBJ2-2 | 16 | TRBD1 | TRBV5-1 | CASGLLGQAITGELFF | TGCGCCAGCGGTCTACTCGGACAGGCGATCACCGGGGAGCTGTTTTTT
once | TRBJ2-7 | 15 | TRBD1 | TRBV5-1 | CASSLEGQGDNEQYF | TGCGCCAGCAGCTTGGAAGGACAGGGGGACAACGAGCAGTACTTC
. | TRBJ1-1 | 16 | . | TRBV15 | CATSREGLGRGTEAFF | TGTGCCACCAGCAGAGAAGGATTAGGGAGAGGGACTGAAGCTTTCTTT
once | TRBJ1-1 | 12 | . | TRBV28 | CATGKQGPAAFF | TGTGCCACAGGAAAACAGGGTCCGGCGGCTTTCTTT
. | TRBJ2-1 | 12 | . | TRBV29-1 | CSVAGGYNEQFF | TGCAGCGTTGCCGGCGGTTACAATGAGCAGTTCTTC
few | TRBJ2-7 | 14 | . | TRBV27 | CASSLSRGAYEQYF | TGTGCCAGCAGTTTGAGTAGGGGGGCCTACGAGCAGTACTTC